Detailed here is one T cell receptor (beta chain). Its antigen has not been determined. No much larger clone is present one base from it, and per-base qualities are unavailable. In total, fewer than 750 healthy bone marrow donors made up the cohort. Cohort members were all nominally healthy when sampled, although unrecorded immune exposures were likely present. The donor tested CMV seropositive, placing the donor among the 250 to 300 seropositive members of the cohort. Every donor gave a peripheral blood sample, and the peripheral blood mononuclear cells from that sample were used for TCR beta sequencing. Genomic DNA extraction from the blood cell samples was performed with the Qiagen DNeasy Blood Extraction Kit. These data belong to a study of cytomegalovirus exposure and HLA in healthy donors (TCRdb year 2017). Looking at the study overall: An earlier analysis of several hundred of the donors reported 276 Gb of sequence data and 90 million to 120 million unique TCR beta sequences obtained from approximately 180 million T cells. An early release covering about 600 HLA-typed donors comprised approximately 300 gigabases of sequencing data and around 80 million unique TCR sequences. Of the 300 to 450 genotyped donors, more than 75% were placed in the genetic ancestry cluster associated with self-reported Caucasian donors. The study was designed to test whether signatures of past pathogen exposure could be identified by cataloging public T cell receptors. Using immunosequencing, the study profiled T cell repertoires from 500 to 800 subjects and related those repertoires to cytomegalovirus serostatus. In addition to the first cohort of approximately 650 subjects, a separate validation cohort of approximately 120 different subjects was used. To predict cytomegalovirus infection status, the study brought together high-throughput TCR immunosequencing, statistical association of individual TCRs with disease status, and machine learning. In a later analysis, previously published TCR beta repertoires from 500 to 750 donors were re-analyzed and high-resolution HLA genotyping was added so that TCR occurrence patterns could be studied. The later analysis used no new phenotypic data to find candidate immune exposures, relying instead on TCR beta sequences and their occurrence across donors. An earlier analysis of several hundred of the donors applied high-throughput TCR beta sequencing to assess whether each TCR beta V gene segment acted as functional or pseudogenic. Alongside the repertoire data, information on donor age, sex, ethnicity and CMV serostatus was compiled. A later genetic analysis took genome-wide SNP genotypes for about 55% of the roughly 700 donors and used that subset as a discovery cohort. Every repertoire in the discovery cohort had been generated on one and the same sequencing platform. HLA typing covered class I and class II loci at four-digit resolution. Typing coverage varied by locus: roughly 629-630 donors for A, B, C, DRB1 and DQB1; roughly 500 for DQA1; more than 600 for DPA1; around 490 for DPB1. A few DR-DQ haplotypes were handled as single units for association and clustering because linkage in the cohort was strong. Across approximately 400 genotyped donors of the cohort, an average of about 250,000 unique TCR beta nucleotide sequences per donor were sequenced, and approximately 17% of those sequences were non-productive. Results the study describes overall, beyond this receptor: A few of the identified cytomegalovirus-associated TCR beta chains were confirmed in vitro to be specific for cytomegalovirus antigens. The 87-base-pair reads could not distinguish some IMGT-functional V segments, including TRBV6-2 and TRBV6-3, so those segments were excluded. Most CMV-associated TCR beta chains appeared to be HLA-restricted in a later analysis, and the HLA associations seemed to be driven largely by CMV exposure. The study gave a list of roughly 150 TCR beta chains associated with cytomegalovirus. According to a later analysis, parvovirus B19, influenza, CMV and Epstein-Barr virus appeared linked to several top co-occurrence clusters. Correlated functional status among segregating V segments might reflect linkage disequilibrium, but an unknown experimental factor could not be ruled out. The presence/absence analyses assumed that sequencing depth was roughly uniform across donors, and that assumption may not be true. The authors suggested that the approach could potentially be extended to other disease states and immunological phenotypes. An earlier analysis of approximately 540 of the donors showed that most TCR beta V segments appeared in productive rearrangements either about 87% or about 30% of the time, which broadly matched IMGT annotations. Seventeen rarely observed V segments, including chromosome 9 orphons, were excluded from the earlier analysis of about 600 of the donors because counts were too low. Compared with equally common non-associated chains, HLA-associated TCR beta chains in a later analysis were more clonally expanded and had lower generation probabilities. The sequencing pipeline was judged likely to have produced a cluster of highly shared sequence variants as a technical artifact. In a later analysis, the rate of TCR association differed among HLA loci, with DRB1 alleles having the most associated TCRs and HLA-C alleles having the fewest. This cohort had only TCR beta chains sequenced, and the lack of alpha or paired-chain data limited which features could be detected. Immune exposure information for the cohort was limited to CMV serostatus. A further reported finding was that TCR beta sequences accurately predicted the HLA-A and HLA-B alleles for most subjects in the first cohort. A later analysis associated 16,951 TCR beta sequences with specific HLA alleles at a false discovery rate of 0.05. Most TCR sequences were seen in very few donors, while some public TCRs were found in many individuals. Strong co-occurrence of HLA alleles, especially DR and DQ, made assigning TCR associations to individual alleles difficult. The classifier was reported to diagnose cytomegalovirus status with high specificity and sensitivity in both the original and validation cohorts. HLA typing was unavailable for some donors at each locus, so association tests used only the typed subset. According to a later genetic analysis, donors in an Asian-associated ancestry cluster had fewer N-insertions in productive TCRs than the approximately 630-donor mean. V-gene and J-gene trimming of TCR beta chains was associated with a missense DCLRE1C variant in a later genetic analysis, and the association was replicated in an independent cohort.

Library preparation employed the immunoSEQ multiplex PCR assay. A mixture of 60 forward primers for TCR Vbeta segments and 13 reverse primers for TCR Jbeta segments was used in the multiplex PCR. Amplification of the CDR3 region of rearranged TCR beta genes was performed with a multiplex PCR assay on genomic DNA. The amplified TCR beta libraries were sequenced on the Illumina HiSeq System as 87-base-pair reads. The authors' pipeline ran thus. A later analysis counted about 82 million unique TCR beta chains across the 500 to 850 repertoires, and around 9.9 million of these chains were shared by at least two donors. To remove PCR and sequencing errors, raw reads were error-corrected and collapsed into unique sequences using a nearest-neighbor algorithm that merged closely related sequences. Alignment of CDR3 sequences to IMGT reference sequences was used to assign V, D and J gene segments. For a sequence to be retained, a match of at least six nucleotides to both a V gene segment and a J gene segment was required. Rearrangements were classified as productive when the CDR3 lacked stop codons and remained in frame with V and J, and all other rearrangements were classified as non-productive. Following IMGT convention, CDR3 was defined as the stretch from the second conserved V-encoded cysteine to the conserved J-encoded phenylalanine. Sequences without an unambiguous match to a single V gene segment were excluded from the earlier analysis of several hundred of the donors. An earlier analysis of some 500 of the donors classified V segments as functional when productive rearrangements were above 56.7% and as segregating when the standard deviation between donors was above 5%. To diagnose cytomegalovirus status from the catalog of TCR beta chain sequences, a statistical classification framework was built. A later analysis assigned V and J genes by comparing TCR nucleotide sequences with IMGT/GENE-DB human TR gene sequences. Using the TCRdist pipeline, a later analysis assigned CDR3 sequences along with most-parsimonious VDJ recombination scenarios. In a later analysis, every TCR beta chain was defined by the combination of its CDR3 amino acid sequence and its V-gene family, and reads without a unique V-gene family were dropped. In a later analysis, fewer than 600 highly shared, low-generation-probability nucleotide sequences were removed to address suspected cross-contamination and a sequencing artifact. A later analysis calculated a clonal expansion index for each public chain from normalized within-repertoire ranks of inferred template counts. A later analysis computed generation probabilities with a VDJ recombination model fitted to out-of-frame rearrangements, and checked the results against IGoR. In a later analysis, hypergeometric tests were used to score TCR-TCR, TCR-HLA and TCR-CMV co-occurrence, with a repertoire-size bias correction applied to TCR pairs. False discovery rates were estimated in a later analysis by permuting HLA or CMV assignments 20 times. In a later analysis, co-occurring TCRs were grouped with DBSCAN, and TCRdist sequence similarity was added when clustering was performed within HLA-allele-positive subsets. For co-occurrence clustering, repertoires with fewer than 30,000 or more than 120,000 public chains were excluded, along with roughly five repertoires with anomalous nucleotide sharing. Drawn from immuneACCESS, this table holds only the in-frame rearrangements with V and J called that TCRdb kept. Clones are partly lost; checked studies trace under half to an unresolved V gene and leave the rest unexplained. The V and J calls and clone size are taken from that table; D and trimming were inferred from the DNA. Within this sample are roughly 110,000 clones, with more than 60% of them counted one time only. Clones ranked in the top ten supply roughly 6% of the sample.

The CDR3 runs 18 amino acids, cysteine and phenylalanine included. Left in the record is the CDR3 DNA by itself, 54 bases read in frame from the first base. The CDR1 and CDR2 encoded by the germline V gene are KGHSH and LQKENI. The V and J ends are trimmed by 3 bases and 0 bases, leaving 15 bases between them. Material for sequencing was PBMCs. The clonotype originates from a woman between 45 and 65 years old in good health and CMV-seropositive. The sequence is built from TRBV18 and TRBJ1-6, and possibly TRBD1, on 6 matching bases. The CDR3 reads CASSPSKGVSSYNSPLHF. Read as DNA, the sequence is TGTGCCAGCTCACCGTCGAAGGGGGTGAGCTCCTATAATTCACCCCTCCACTTT.